This TCR beta chain was obtained from a study of beta chain features in type 1 diabetes. Cells sorted by CD45RO/CCR7/CD25/CD127/CD95/CD27 comprised CD4+ naive, central memory, regulatory and stem cell-like memory cells. This clone was observed a handful of times. Reverse transcribing all isolated RNA meant expressed TCRB transcripts were sequenced. The method was immunoSEQ multiplex PCR; TCRdb's version includes in-frame clones alone and lacks a portion of them. The sample consists of 150,000 to 180,000 clones, around 8% of them appearing once. The CDR3 is 13 residues long. Germline-derived CDR1 and CDR2 are SQVTM and ANQGSEA. Germline trimming cut 8 bases from V and 5 bases from J; bases unmatched to any gene: 12.

The sample consisted of central memory CD4+ T cells from blood. This clonotype was obtained from a man aged 18 to 29 in good health. The V gene is TRBV29-1, the J gene TRBJ2-7; 7 nucleotides match TRBD2. For the CDR3, the DNA is TGCAGCACGACCGGGACTACCGTGGACGAGCAGTACTTC. The encoded protein is CSTTGTTVDEQYF.